This TCR beta chain came from a study of blood T cell repertoires in COVID-19. Looking at the study overall: Some COVID-19 samples were acute and others convalescent; all came from the United States, Italy and Spain. The cDNA or gDNA used as material had been derived from T cells, B-cell-depleted T cells, or PBMCs.

Authors' processing steps: Quantification of nucleated cells was approximated via reference gene primer amplification. Profiled with immunoSEQ multiplex PCR; TCRdb holds only in-frame clones, not every one. V, J and clone size are taken as reported in that table, and D and trimming were inferred from the DNA itself. This table holds 180,000 or so clones, approximately 90% found once. This CDR3 is 14 amino acids long. Between the trimmed V and J ends, which lost 1 base and 11 bases, there was a span of 17 bases. Germline lookup yields CDR1 MGHRA and CDR2 YSYEKL. This receptor was identified in a man aged 18 to 30 with acute or convalescent COVID-19. The chain has TRBV4-1 and TRBJ1-1; D may be TRBD1 (5 bases). Sequenced input: peripheral blood. The CDR3 loop is CASSQALTLPGAFF. CDR3 sequence (DNA): TGCGCCAGCAGCCAAGCTTTGACCCTCCCAGGGGCTTTCTTT.